This paragraph covers one T cell receptor (beta chain) sequence. Authors' data handling: Amplification from reference gene primers served as the basis for estimated nucleated cell counts. Using immunoSEQ multiplex PCR, the repertoire was profiled, and TCRdb retains in-frame clones only, with some absent. V and J calls and clone size are those listed in that table; D and trimming were worked out from the DNA. The sample consists of approximately 96,000 clones, over 75% of them appearing once. Germline-derived CDR1 and CDR2 are MNHEY and SVGAGI. V was clipped by 6 bases and J by 7 bases; unmatched bases: 12. The CDR3 covers 15 residues. The sample is drawn from a study of blood T cell repertoires in COVID-19. About the research overall: COVID-19 samples, acute and convalescent, were from the United States, Italy and Spain. The analysed material was cDNA or gDNA that came from T cells, B-cell-depleted T cells, or PBMCs.

The origin of this receptor is a woman at least 80 years old with acute or convalescent COVID-19. Sequencing was performed on peripheral blood. The J gene is TRBJ1-5, the V gene TRBV6-5; 7 bases are shared with TRBD1. The CDR3, as DNA: TGTGCCAGCAGCCAGGGACAGCCCTTGTTCCAGCCCCAGCATTTT. It translates to CASSQGQPLFQPQHF.